These 25 T cell receptor beta chains share one sample of origin, sequenced in a study of blood T cells in healthy people across ages. Sample-barcoded 5' priming and a J-beta primer mix drove a second PCR of about 7 to 12 cycles. One entry per CDR3 protein results from TCRdb running MiXCR on the 5' RACE reads. Of some 800,000 distinct CDR3 sequences in the sample, under 55% are singletons; the top ten hold roughly 19%. The sequenced sample was blood. These receptor sequences come from a man between 60 and 75 years old in good health.

The V and J genes are TRBV10-3 and TRBJ2-1, with 9 bases aligning to TRBD1. J was trimmed by 4 bases and V by 5 bases; bases with no gene match: 6. This CDR3 is 15 amino acids long. Per germline, CDR1 ENHRY and CDR2 SYGVKD. As DNA, the CDR3 is TGTGCCATCAGTATTCCGACAGGGGGGTACAATGAGCAGTTCTTC. It translates to CAISIPTGGYNEQFF.

This clonotype was recorded only once. This chain links TRBV20-1 with TRBJ2-2; 11 positions match TRBD2. With 2 bases clipped from V and 1 base from J, the junction kept 3 bases outside the gene matches. Germline values: CDR1 DFQATT, CDR2 SNEGSKA (reference sequence). The CDR3 runs 16 residues. Here the CDR3 DNA reads TGCAGTGCTAGATCGGGACTAGCGGTGAACACCGGGGAGCTGTTTTTT. It is translated as CSARSGLAVNTGELFF.

This clonotype was seen more than once but under ten times. The genes are TRBV20-1 and TRBJ1-4; the match to TRBD1 covers 7 bases. The CDR3 length is 14 residues. The trim removed 6 bases at V and 5 bases at J, leaving 9 bases unmatched. The germline V gene has CDR1 DFQATT and CDR2 SNEGSKA (reference sequence). CDR3: CSALARGSNEKLFF. CDR3 DNA: TGCAGTGCCCTAGCCAGGGGGTCAAATGAAAAACTGTTTTTT.

This clonotype was seen a handful of times. The chain has TRBV11-3 and TRBJ2-3; TRBD1 is a possible D gene (5 bases). CDR1 SGHNT and CDR2 YENEEA come from the germline V gene. This CDR3 comprises 14 residues. Trimming left V 3 bases short and J 4 bases short, with 11 bases between. CDR3 loop: CASSFGARADTQYF. The CDR3 nucleotides are TGTGCCAGCAGCTTTGGGGCGCGAGCAGATACGCAGTATTTT.

There are a few counts of this clonotype. This chain links TRBV12-3 or TRBV12-4 with TRBJ2-2, with D perhaps being TRBD1 or TRBD2 (6 bases each). This CDR3 spans 13 amino acids. With 8 bases removed from V and 2 bases from J, the gap between germline ends came to 9 bases. CDR3 bases: TGTGCCAGCTCGGGGGCCAACACCGGGGAGCTGTTTTTT. This sequence encodes CASSGANTGELFF.

There are a few counts of this clonotype. The rearrangement links TRBV20-1 to TRBJ2-7, with D perhaps TRBD2 (6 bases). Trimming removed 3 bases at V and 0 bases at J, with 9 bases between. This CDR3 region has 13 residues. CDR1 and CDR2 from the germline V gene are DFQATT and SNEGSKA (reference sequence). Here the CDR3 DNA reads TGCAGTGCTAGGGGACTGCACTCCTACGAGCAGTACTTC. Its protein is CSARGLHSYEQYF.

V is TRBV6-5 and J is TRBJ2-3; 15 nucleotides match TRBD2. The CDR3 has 20 residues. Germline values: CDR1 MNHEY, CDR2 SVGAGI. V was pared by 0 bases and J by 5 bases, with 12 bases of the junction left unmatched. The CDR3 spells CASSYSIPRGTSGGLDTQYF. CDR3 in DNA: TGTGCCAGCAGTTACTCGATACCCCGCGGGACTAGCGGGGGGTTAGATACGCAGTATTTT.

This clonotype was seen at least ten times. V gene TRBV5-1 combines with J gene TRBJ2-7, with D perhaps given as TRBD1 or TRBD2 (5 bases each). Trimming took off 0 bases at V and 2 bases at J, with 15 bases between the two ends. The CDR3 consists of 16 residues. The V gene's germline CDR1 is SGHRS and CDR2 YFSETQ. The CDR3 sequence is CASSLGPGTEAYEQYF. In nucleotides, the CDR3 is TGCGCCAGCAGCTTGGGCCCCGGGACGGAAGCCTACGAGCAGTACTTC.

This clonotype was observed at least ten times. This rearrangement joins TRBV7-2 to TRBJ2-3; TRBD1 matches at 8 bases. V shed 5 bases, J shed 5 bases, and the junction held 9 bases outside the gene matches. CDR1 is SGHTA, CDR2 FQGNSA, per germline. The CDR3 spans 15 residues. This CDR3 reads CASSPTGVKIDTQYF. The CDR3 DNA follows: TGTGCCAGCAGCCCGACAGGGGTGAAGATAGATACGCAGTATTTT. Full variable domain (rest looked up from reference TRBV7-2 and TRBJ2-3): GAGVSQSPSNKVTEKGKDVELRCDPISGHTALYWYRQSLGQGLEFLIYFQGNSAPDKSGLPSDRFSAERTGGSVSTLTIQRTQQEDSAVYLCASSPTGVKIDTQYFGPGTRLTVL.

CDR3 nucleotides: TGCGCCAGCAGCCAAAAAGCGGGGGGGAACCAAGAGACCCAGTACTTC. Protein: CASSQKAGGNQETQYF. This sequence joins TRBV4-3 and TRBJ2-5; 10 bases line up with TRBD2. This CDR3 spans 16 amino acids. Germline V gene lookup returns CDR1 LGHNA and CDR2 YSLEER. The V segment lost 2 bases and the J segment 0 bases; nucleotides outside the gene matches: 3.

The gene calls are TRBV7-6 and TRBJ1-5; D is perhaps TRBD1 (6 bases). Germline lookup yields CDR1 SGHVS and CDR2 FNYEAQ. CDR3 size: 16 residues. The ends were cut back, 3 bases at V and 1 base at J, with 13 bases in the middle. CDR3 nucleotides: TGTGCCAGCAGCTTGGTGGCAGGGGAGAGCAATCAGCCCCAGCATTTT. Translation gives CASSLVAGESNQPQHF. The full variable domain, rest sourced from reference TRBV7-6 and TRBJ1-5, is GAGVSQSPRYKVTKRGQDVALRCDPISGHVSLYWYRQALGQGPEFLTYFNYEAQQDKSGLPNDRFSAERPEGSISTLTIQRTEQRDSAMYRCASSLVAGESNQPQHFGDGTRLSIL.

This chain connects TRBV9 to TRBJ2-3; TRBD1 aligns across 9 bases. The CDR3 sequence is 13 residues long. V lost 7 bases, J lost 0 bases, and 0 bases stayed unmatched. The germline V gene encodes CDR1 SGDLS and CDR2 YYNGEE. CDR3: CASGTGSTDTQYF. The CDR3 DNA reads TGTGCCAGCGGGACAGGGAGCACAGATACGCAGTATTTT.

Details on this clonotype: The conserved closing phenylalanine or tryptophan is absent in this CDR3, likely reflecting a read error. It is unclear where the CDR3 begins or ends on the DNA, so no DNA is shown, and the CDR3 is as TCRdb lists it. This rearrangement joins TRBV29-1 to TRBJ2-1; the table names TRBD2, a call not compared with the DNA. The CDR3 length is 15 residues, termini included. The germline V gene has CDR1 SQVTM and CDR2 ANQGSEA. The chain's CDR3 is CSVEDLGKLGYTFGS.

This clonotype has just a few counts. CDR3 in amino acids: CASSSRISTDTQYF. The CDR3 coding sequence is TGTGCCAGCAGCTCCCGCATCAGCACAGATACGCAGTATTTT. The V and J genes are TRBV7-2 and TRBJ2-3, with D uncertain. CDR3 size: 14 residues. Trimming removed 4 bases from V and 0 bases from J, with 8 bases in between. Germline CDR1 is SGHTA and CDR2 is FQGNSA.

This clonotype showed up just a few times. The chain combines TRBV15 with TRBJ2-2; TRBD2 aligns across 13 bases. This CDR3 spans 16 amino acids. CDR1 is LNHNV and CDR2 is YYDKDF in the germline V gene (reference sequence). V dropped 1 base and J dropped 12; count of bases not matched to a gene: 8. The CDR3 DNA reads TGTGCCACCAGCAGAGGTGGACTAGCGGGGGACCAGCAGCTGTTTTTT. This codes for CATSRGGLAGDQQLFF.

This chain joins TRBV20-1 and TRBJ2-1; D may be TRBD1 (5 bases). V was cut by 5 bases and J by 7 bases, with 9 bases left in between. CDR1 is DFQATT and CDR2 is SNEGSKA in the germline V gene (reference sequence). CDR3 length: 11 residues. The DNA for the CDR3 is TGCAGTGCTCAACAGGCGAATGAGCAGTTCTTC. Residues: CSAQQANEQFF.

This chain connects TRBV4-1 to TRBJ2-1; D remains unclear. Germline assignment: CDR1 MGHRA and CDR2 YSYEKL. The CDR3 totals 13 residues. Trimming took 2 bases from V and 6 from J, leaving 8 bases between them. CDR3 in amino acids: CASSQFQSNEQFF. CDR3 bases: TGCGCCAGCAGCCAATTTCAGAGCAATGAGCAGTTCTTC.

This clonotype was detected a few times. J is TRBJ2-6 and V is TRBV4-2; possibly TRBD1 or TRBD2 for D (5 bases each). CDR1 and CDR2 from the germline V gene are LGHNA and YNFKEQ. The length of the CDR3 is 15 residues. The germline V and J ends were trimmed by 4 bases and 9 bases, with 16 bases remaining between them. The CDR3: CASSREGTRGNVLTF. The CDR3 region has the DNA TGTGCCAGCAGCCGAGAAGGGACGAGAGGCAACGTCCTGACTTTC.

The chain is built from TRBV12-3 or TRBV12-4 and TRBJ2-7; 9 nucleotides match TRBD1. The ends lost 3 bases at V and 4 bases at J; junction bases unmatched: 4. The CDR3 contains 14 residues. The CDR3 sequence is CASSFGTGLYEQYF. CDR3 in DNA: TGTGCCAGCAGTTTCGGGACAGGGCTATACGAGCAGTACTTC.

The chain recombines TRBV6-2 or TRBV6-3 with TRBJ2-3, with a tentative D call TRBD2 (6 bases). Trimming removed 6 bases from V and 0 bases from J, with 19 bases in between. The V gene's germline CDR1 is MNHEY and CDR2 SVGEGT. The CDR3 length is 17 residues. CDR3 DNA sequence: TGTGCCAGCAGCCCCACGTGGGGGGTGGAGAGCACAGATACGCAGTATTTT. Its translation: CASSPTWGVESTDTQYF.

The rearrangement uses TRBV6-1 and TRBJ1-2; D call uncertain. The CDR3 loop spans 15 amino acids. Germline assignment: CDR1 MNHNS and CDR2 SASEGT. V dropped 6 bases and J dropped 5 bases, with 19 bases sitting between them. CDR3 loop: CASRVALGRAYGYTF. In DNA, the CDR3 is TGTGCCAGCAGAGTTGCCTTAGGGAGAGCTTATGGCTACACCTTC.

This chain connects TRBV14 to TRBJ1-1; D not certain. Trimming pared 2 bases from V and 11 bases from J, leaving 15 bases between. This CDR3 has 13 amino acids. The germline V gene encodes CDR1 SGHDN and CDR2 FVKESK. CDR3 sequence: CASSQTLAGRAFF. CDR3 in DNA: TGTGCCAGCAGCCAAACCTTGGCCGGTCGGGCTTTCTTT.

This clonotype was seen only a few times. This sequence joins TRBV28 and TRBJ2-1; tentative D call: TRBD1 (5 bases). This CDR3 region has 17 residues. Trimming stripped 1 base from V and 0 bases from J, with 13 bases between. The V gene's germline CDR1 is MDHEN and CDR2 SYDVKM. The CDR3 is CASSLSGHTSSYNEQFF. Here the CDR3 DNA reads TGTGCCAGCAGTTTATCTGGACACACGAGCTCCTACAATGAGCAGTTCTTC.

CDR3 protein: CASSLRTGNTYEQYF. The CDR3 DNA is TGTGCCAGCAGTTTGCGGACAGGGAATACCTACGAGCAGTACTTC. V usage is TRBV12-3 or TRBV12-4 and J usage is TRBJ2-7, with 8 bases that match TRBD1. The CDR3 has 15 amino acids. J was trimmed by 2 bases and V by 3 bases; bases with no gene match: 6.

This clonotype has more than one count but fewer than ten. This chain uses TRBV20-1 with TRBJ2-5; perhaps D is TRBD1 or TRBD2 (5 bases each). TRBJ2-7 matches the DNA end more closely, so the J call is doubtful. This CDR3 spans 12 amino acids. Germline CDR1 DFQATT, CDR2 SNEGSKA (reference sequence). The CDR3 loop is CSAPNWGIEQYF. CDR3 nucleotide sequence: TGCAGTGCCCCAAATTGGGGGATCGAGCAGTACTTC.